Shown below are 5 T cell receptor beta chains from a single sample sequenced in a study of technical replicates of blood from several donors. Libraries were prepared by immunoSEQ multiplex PCR; TCRdb keeps only in-frame clonotypes and omits some of them. The sample records 55,000 to 80,000 clones, 95% to 97% being singletons. Sequences were obtained from T cells isolated from PBMCs. These receptor sequences come from a human donor in good health.

The V and J genes are TRBV5-1 and TRBJ1-1, with 7 bases that match TRBD1. Germline lookup yields CDR1 SGHRS and CDR2 YFSETQ. The CDR3 contains 12 residues. V trimming: 4 bases; J trimming: 6 bases; junction bases outside the gene matches: 3. This CDR3 is CASSRDSPEAFF. Here the CDR3 DNA reads TGCGCCAGCAGCAGGGACAGTCCTGAAGCTTTCTTT.

V usage is TRBV27 and J usage is TRBJ1-1; 7 bases fit TRBD1. Per the germline V gene, CDR1 is MNHEY and CDR2 is SMNVEV (reference sequence). After removal of 2 bases from V and 5 bases from J, the junction contained 5 bases not matched to a gene. The CDR3 totals 14 residues. For the CDR3, the DNA is TGTGCCAGCAGTTTAAAGGGGGCAGGGACTGAAGCTTTCTTT. It codes for CASSLKGAGTEAFF.

The chain carries TRBV6-5 and TRBJ2-3, with D tentatively TRBD2 (6 bases). The germline V gene encodes CDR1 MNHEY and CDR2 SVGAGI. Trimming stripped 2 bases from V and 1 base from J, with 7 bases between. The length of the CDR3 is 14 residues. CDR3 amino acids: CASSYGGGTDTQYF. Here the CDR3 DNA reads TGTGCCAGCAGTTACGGCGGGGGCACAGATACGCAGTATTTT.

The chain recombines TRBV6-4 with TRBJ2-7; D gene unclear. The CDR3 contains 13 residues. Trimming took 4 bases from V and 1 from J, leaving 8 bases between them. Germline CDR1 and CDR2: MRHNA and SNTAGT. For the CDR3, the DNA is TGTGCCAGCAGTGTGACCGGGTCCTACGAGCAGTACTTC. It translates to CASSVTGSYEQYF.

The CDR3 protein is CSAGGPNEQFF. CDR3 nucleotides: TGCAGTGCGGGGGGGCCAAATGAGCAGTTCTTC. V and J are TRBV20-1 and TRBJ2-1, with D possibly being TRBD2 (7 bases). V dropped 6 bases and J dropped 7 bases, with 10 bases sitting between them. Germline lookup yields CDR1 DFQATT and CDR2 SNEGSKA (reference sequence). This CDR3 is built from 11 residues.